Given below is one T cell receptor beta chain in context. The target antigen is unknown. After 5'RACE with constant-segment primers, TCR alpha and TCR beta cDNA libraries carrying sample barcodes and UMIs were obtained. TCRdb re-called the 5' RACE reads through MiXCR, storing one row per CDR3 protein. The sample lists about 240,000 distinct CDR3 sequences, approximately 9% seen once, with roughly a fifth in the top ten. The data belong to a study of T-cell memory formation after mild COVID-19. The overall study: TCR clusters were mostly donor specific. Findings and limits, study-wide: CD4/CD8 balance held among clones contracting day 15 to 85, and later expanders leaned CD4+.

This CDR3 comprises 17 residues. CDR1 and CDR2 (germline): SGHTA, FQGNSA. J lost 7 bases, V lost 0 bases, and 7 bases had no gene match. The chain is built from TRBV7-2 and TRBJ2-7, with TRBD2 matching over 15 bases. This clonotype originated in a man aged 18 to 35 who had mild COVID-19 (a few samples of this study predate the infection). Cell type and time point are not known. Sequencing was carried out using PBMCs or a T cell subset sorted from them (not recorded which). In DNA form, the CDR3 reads TGTGCCAGCAGCTTAGCCCCGGGACTAGCGGGGGGTAGGGAGCAGTACTTC. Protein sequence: CASSLAPGLAGGREQYF.